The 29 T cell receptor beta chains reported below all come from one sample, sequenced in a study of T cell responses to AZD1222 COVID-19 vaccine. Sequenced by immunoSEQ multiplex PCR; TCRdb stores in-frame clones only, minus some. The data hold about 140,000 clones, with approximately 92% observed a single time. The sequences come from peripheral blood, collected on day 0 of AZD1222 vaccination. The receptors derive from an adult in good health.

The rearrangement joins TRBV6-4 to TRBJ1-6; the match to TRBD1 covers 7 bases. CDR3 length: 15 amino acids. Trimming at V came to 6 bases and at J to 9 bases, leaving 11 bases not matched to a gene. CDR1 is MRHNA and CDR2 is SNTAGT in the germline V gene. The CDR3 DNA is TGTGCCAGCAGCGTACTATCAGGGGGTACTTCACCCCTCCACTTT. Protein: CASSVLSGGTSPLHF.

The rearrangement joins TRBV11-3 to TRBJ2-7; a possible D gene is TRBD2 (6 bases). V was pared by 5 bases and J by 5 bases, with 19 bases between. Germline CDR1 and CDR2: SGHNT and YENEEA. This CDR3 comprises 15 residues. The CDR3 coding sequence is TGTGCCAGCAGCGTAACCGGGACTTCGATCAACGAGCAGTACTTC. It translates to CASSVTGTSINEQYF.

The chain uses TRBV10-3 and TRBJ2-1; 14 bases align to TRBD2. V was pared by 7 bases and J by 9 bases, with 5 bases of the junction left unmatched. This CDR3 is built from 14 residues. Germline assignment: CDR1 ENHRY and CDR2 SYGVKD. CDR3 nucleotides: TGTGCCATCAAGGGACTAGCGGGAGAGGGTGAGCAGTTCTTC. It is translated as CAIKGLAGEGEQFF.

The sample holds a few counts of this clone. This CDR3 reads CASSLDGAPSYEQYF. In DNA, the CDR3 is TGCGCCAGCAGCTTGGACGGGGCCCCCTCCTACGAGCAGTACTTC. J is TRBJ2-7 and V is TRBV5-1, with D perhaps given as TRBD1 or TRBD2 (5 bases each). The CDR3 runs to 15 residues. Trimming pared 0 bases from V and 0 bases from J, leaving 10 bases between. CDR1 SGHRS and CDR2 YFSETQ come from the germline V gene.

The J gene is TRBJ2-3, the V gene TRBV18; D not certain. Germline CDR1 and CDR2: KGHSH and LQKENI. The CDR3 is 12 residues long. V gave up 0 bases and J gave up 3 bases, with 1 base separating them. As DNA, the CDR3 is TGTGCCAGCTCACCACCGACAGATACGCAGTATTTT. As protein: CASSPPTDTQYF.

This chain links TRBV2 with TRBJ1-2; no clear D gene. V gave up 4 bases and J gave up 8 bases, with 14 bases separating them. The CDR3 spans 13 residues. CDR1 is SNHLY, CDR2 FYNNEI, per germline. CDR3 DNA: TGTGCCAGCAGTGTAGAAGGGCGCGGAGGCTACACCTTC. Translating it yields CASSVEGRGGYTF.

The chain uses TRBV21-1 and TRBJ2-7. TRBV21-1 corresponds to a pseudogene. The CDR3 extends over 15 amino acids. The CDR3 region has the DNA TGTGCCAGCAGCAAACGTCCCCTGGCGTGGTGGGGTATGGACTTC. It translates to CASSKRPLAWWGMDF.

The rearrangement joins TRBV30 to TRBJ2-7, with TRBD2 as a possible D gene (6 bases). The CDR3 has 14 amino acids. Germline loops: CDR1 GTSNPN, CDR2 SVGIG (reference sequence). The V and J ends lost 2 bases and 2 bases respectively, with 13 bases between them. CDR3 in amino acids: CAWSRGIAAYEQYF. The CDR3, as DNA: TGTGCCTGGAGTAGAGGGATAGCGGCCTACGAGCAGTACTTC.

The CDR3 loop reads CASSRGRGGAGIADTQYF. In DNA form, the CDR3 reads TGCGCCAGCAGCCGGGGGAGGGGAGGAGCCGGAATAGCAGATACGCAGTATTTT. V gene TRBV5-1 combines with J gene TRBJ2-3; 7 bases align to TRBD2. The V segment lost 4 bases and the J segment 4 bases; nucleotides outside the gene matches: 18. Germline CDR1 and CDR2: SGHRS and YFSETQ. There are 18 residues in the CDR3.

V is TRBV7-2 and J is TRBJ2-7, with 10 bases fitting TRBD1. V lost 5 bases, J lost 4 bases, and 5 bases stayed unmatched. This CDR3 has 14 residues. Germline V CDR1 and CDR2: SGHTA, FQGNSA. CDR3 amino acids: CASSKDRGWYEQYF. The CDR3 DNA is TGTGCCAGCAGCAAGGACAGGGGGTGGTACGAGCAGTACTTC.

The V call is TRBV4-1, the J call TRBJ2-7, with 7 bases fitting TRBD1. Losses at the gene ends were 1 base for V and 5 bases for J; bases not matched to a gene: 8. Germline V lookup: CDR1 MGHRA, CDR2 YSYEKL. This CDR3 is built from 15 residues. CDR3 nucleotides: TGCGCCAGCAGCCAAGCCGACAGGGTTTCGAACGAGCAGTACTTC. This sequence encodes CASSQADRVSNEQYF.

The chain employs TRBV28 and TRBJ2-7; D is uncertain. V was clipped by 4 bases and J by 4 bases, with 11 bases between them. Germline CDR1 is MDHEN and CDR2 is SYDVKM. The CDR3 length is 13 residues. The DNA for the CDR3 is TGTGCCAGCAGTTACGGGCGCCGGTACGAGCAGTACTTC. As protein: CASSYGRRYEQYF.

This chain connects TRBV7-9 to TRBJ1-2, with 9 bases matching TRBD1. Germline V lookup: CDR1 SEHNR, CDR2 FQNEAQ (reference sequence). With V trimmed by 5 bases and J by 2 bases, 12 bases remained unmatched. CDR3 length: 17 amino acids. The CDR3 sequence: CASSISGTGLKNYGYTF. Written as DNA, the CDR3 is TGTGCCAGCAGCATATCCGGGACAGGGCTAAAGAACTATGGCTACACCTTC.

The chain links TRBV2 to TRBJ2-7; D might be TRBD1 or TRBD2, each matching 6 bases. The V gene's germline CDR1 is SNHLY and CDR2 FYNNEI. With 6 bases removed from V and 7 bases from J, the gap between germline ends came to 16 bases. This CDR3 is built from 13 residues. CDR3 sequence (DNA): TGTGCCAGCAGCGGACAGAGTCGGGGGGAGCAGTACTTC. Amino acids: CASSGQSRGEQYF.

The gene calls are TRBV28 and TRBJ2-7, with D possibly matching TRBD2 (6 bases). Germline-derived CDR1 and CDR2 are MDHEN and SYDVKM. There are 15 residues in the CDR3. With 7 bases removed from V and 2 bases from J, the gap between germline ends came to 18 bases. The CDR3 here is CASTSPGTPPYEQYF. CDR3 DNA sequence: TGTGCCAGCACCTCCCCAGGGACTCCGCCCTACGAGCAGTACTTC.

This CDR3 is CASSPTRGAYEQYF. CDR3 sequence (DNA): TGTGCCAGTAGTCCAACCAGGGGCGCCTACGAGCAGTACTTC. This chain uses TRBV19 with TRBJ2-7; maybe TRBD1 (6 bases). CDR1 is LNHDA and CDR2 is SQIVND in the germline V gene (reference sequence). V lost 5 bases, J lost 2 bases, and 13 bases lay in between. The CDR3 is 14 residues long.

The CDR3 loop is CASSPAETYEQYF. Written as DNA, the CDR3 is TGTGCCAGCAGCCCGGCGGAGACCTACGAGCAGTACTTC. The V call is TRBV6-5, the J call TRBJ2-7; D not resolved. The CDR3 is 13 residues long. The V gene lost 6 bases and the J gene lost 2 bases, with 11 bases spanning the gap. Germline CDR1 reads MNHEY; CDR2 reads SVGAGI.

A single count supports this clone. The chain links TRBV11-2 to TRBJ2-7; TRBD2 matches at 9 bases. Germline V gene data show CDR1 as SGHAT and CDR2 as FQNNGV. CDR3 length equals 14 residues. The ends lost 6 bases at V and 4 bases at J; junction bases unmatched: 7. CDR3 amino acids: CASRRLAGVYEQYF. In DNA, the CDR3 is TGTGCCAGCAGGAGGTTAGCGGGAGTATACGAGCAGTACTTC.

The CDR3 loop reads CASSQLQGFGTSSYNEQFF. The CDR3 bases are TGCGCCAGCAGCCAACTCCAGGGGTTCGGAACTTCCTCCTACAATGAGCAGTTCTTC. The rearrangement links TRBV4-1 to TRBJ2-1; a weak D match, TRBD1 (6 bases). CDR1 is MGHRA, CDR2 YSYEKL, per germline. The V and J ends lost 2 bases and 0 bases respectively, with 20 bases between them. The CDR3 length is 19 residues.

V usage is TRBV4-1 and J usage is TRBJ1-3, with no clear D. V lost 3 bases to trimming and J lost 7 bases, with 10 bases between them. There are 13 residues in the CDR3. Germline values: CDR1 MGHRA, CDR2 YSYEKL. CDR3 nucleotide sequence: TGCGCCAGCAGCCAGCCAGGTGTGAACACCATATATTTT. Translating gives CASSQPGVNTIYF.

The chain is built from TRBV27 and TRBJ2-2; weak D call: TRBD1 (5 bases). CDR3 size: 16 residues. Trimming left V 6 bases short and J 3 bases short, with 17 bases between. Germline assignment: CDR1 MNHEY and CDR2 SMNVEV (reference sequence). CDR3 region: CASRLIWGAYTGELFF. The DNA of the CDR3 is TGTGCCAGCAGACTGATTTGGGGCGCCTACACCGGGGAGCTGTTTTTT.

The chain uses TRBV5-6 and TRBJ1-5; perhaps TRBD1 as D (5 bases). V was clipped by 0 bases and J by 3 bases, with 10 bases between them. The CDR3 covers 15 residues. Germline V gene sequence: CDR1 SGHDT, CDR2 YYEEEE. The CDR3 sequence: CASSLDGAVNQPQHF. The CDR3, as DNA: TGTGCCAGCAGCTTGGATGGGGCCGTCAATCAGCCCCAGCATTTT.

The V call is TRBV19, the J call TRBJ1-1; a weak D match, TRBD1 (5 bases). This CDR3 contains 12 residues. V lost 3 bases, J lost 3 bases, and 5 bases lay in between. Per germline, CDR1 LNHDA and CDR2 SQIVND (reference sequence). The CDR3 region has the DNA TGTGCCAGTAGTATCAGGGACACTGAAGCTTTCTTT. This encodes CASSIRDTEAFF.

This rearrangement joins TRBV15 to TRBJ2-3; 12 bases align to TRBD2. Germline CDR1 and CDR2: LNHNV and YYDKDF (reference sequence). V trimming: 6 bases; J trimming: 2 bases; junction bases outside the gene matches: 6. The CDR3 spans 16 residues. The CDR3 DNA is TGTGCCACCAGAGGAGGGACTAGCGGGTACACAGATACGCAGTATTTT. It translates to CATRGGTSGYTDTQYF.

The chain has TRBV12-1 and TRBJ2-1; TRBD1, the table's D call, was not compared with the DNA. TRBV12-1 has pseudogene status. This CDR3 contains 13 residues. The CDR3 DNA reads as TGTGCCAGCAGCACAACGACCTACAATGAGCAGTTCTTC. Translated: CASSTTTYNEQFF.

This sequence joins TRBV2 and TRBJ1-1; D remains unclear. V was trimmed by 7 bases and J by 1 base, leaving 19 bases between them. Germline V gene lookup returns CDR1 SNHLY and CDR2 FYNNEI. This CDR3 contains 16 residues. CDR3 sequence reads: CASNQGIGLQNTEAFF. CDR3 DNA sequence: TGTGCCAGCAACCAAGGGATCGGGCTGCAGAACACTGAAGCTTTCTTT.

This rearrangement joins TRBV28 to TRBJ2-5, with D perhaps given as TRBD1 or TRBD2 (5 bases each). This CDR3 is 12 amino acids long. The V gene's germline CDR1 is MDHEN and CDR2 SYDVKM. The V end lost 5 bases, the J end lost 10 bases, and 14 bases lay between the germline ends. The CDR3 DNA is TGTGCCAGCAGTCAAGACGCGAGGGGCCAGTACTTC. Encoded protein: CASSQDARGQYF.

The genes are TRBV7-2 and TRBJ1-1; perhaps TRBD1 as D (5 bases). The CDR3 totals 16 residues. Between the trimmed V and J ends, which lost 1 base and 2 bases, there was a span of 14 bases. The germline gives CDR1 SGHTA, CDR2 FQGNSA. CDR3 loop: CASSLVGGSENTEAFF. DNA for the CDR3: TGTGCCAGCAGCTTAGTTGGGGGATCTGAAAACACTGAAGCTTTCTTT.

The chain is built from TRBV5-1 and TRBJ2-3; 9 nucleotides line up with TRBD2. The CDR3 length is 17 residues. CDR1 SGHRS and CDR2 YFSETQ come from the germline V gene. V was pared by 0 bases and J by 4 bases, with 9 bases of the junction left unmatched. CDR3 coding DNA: TGCGCCAGCAGCTTGGGCGTGGGGAGCGGGAGGTCAGATACGCAGTATTTT. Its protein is CASSLGVGSGRSDTQYF.